This is a list of T cell receptor beta chains from one sample in a study of cytomegalovirus exposure and HLA in healthy donors. Using immunoSEQ multiplex PCR, the repertoire was profiled, and TCRdb retains in-frame clones only, with some absent. The sample has about 120,000 clones; 60% to 85% are singletons. The sample consisted of PBMCs. These receptors were obtained from a female donor in good health and CMV-seronegative. CDR3s include the opening cysteine and the closing phenylalanine or tryptophan. Only part of the rows carry a size: once, few, many, or a class if the clone is expanded.

CDR3 length,V gene,clone size,J gene,CDR3 protein
13,TRBV2,.,TRBJ1-2,CASSEGQSYGYTF
13,TRBV5-8,few,TRBJ1-3,CASSLTAGNTIYF
15,TRBV5-1,.,TRBJ2-7,CASSLGQGVAYEQYF
15,TRBV7-9,.,TRBJ1-4,CASRDRRATNEKLFF
13,TRBV6-5,.,TRBJ2-1,CASSYPEGDEQFF
15,TRBV25-1,.,TRBJ2-3,CASSEQGGLIDTQYF
14,TRBV5-8,.,TRBJ1-5,CASSFQGPGQPQHF
14,TRBV6-5,few,TRBJ1-5,CASSPRQGYQPQHF
17,TRBV9,.,TRBJ2-1,CASSVVQGAQGGDEQFF
10,TRBV6-5,.,TRBJ1-1,CASSDGWAFF
15,TRBV7-9,.,TRBJ2-1,CASSDGAGRLGEQFF
16,TRBV5-6,.,TRBJ1-5,CASSLGTVESNQPQHF
15,TRBV5-4,few,TRBJ1-4,CASSFTGTGSEKLFF
13,TRBV6-1,.,TRBJ1-2,CASRTAAGYGYTF
15,TRBV19,.,TRBJ2-4,CASSRGLLAKNIQYF
15,TRBV23-1,few,TRBJ1-1,CASNPPYRVNTEAFF
13,TRBV7-7,.,TRBJ1-6,CASSPTSNSPLHF
16,TRBV13,.,TRBJ1-2,CASSTQRGTGRYGYTF
17,TRBV7-6,.,TRBJ2-1,CASSLSASGYTGNEQFF
12,TRBV6-5,.,TRBJ1-2,CATGSGTGDYTF
15,TRBV27,.,TRBJ2-1,CASSDRPIGNHEQFF
14,TRBV2,.,TRBJ1-6,CASSEDRGYSPLHF
14,TRBV7-9,.,TRBJ2-7,CASSLAGTRNEQYF
14,TRBV11-2,.,TRBJ1-2,CASSLRQGAAGYTF
13,TRBV11-1,once,TRBJ1-3,CASSRDSGNTIYF
12,TRBV7-2,.,TRBJ2-2,CASSLDIGELFF
17,TRBV5-1,.,TRBJ2-3,CASSPWTSGVGTDTQYF